This TCR beta chain comes out of a study of human T cells and chemical hapten exposure. Study-level background: A patient group, mainly female, showed alopecia areata, totalis or universalis.

Concerning this clonotype: Its antigen is still unknown.

Whole-study results and caveats: Healthy people's immune response may differ from that of the donors, who had alopecia.

Time point here: patch test 1, 2 weeks after DPC sensitization. The treatment was: therapeutic diphenylcyclopropenone sensitization with weekly scalp DPC. Via MiXCR, TCRdb re-called the RACE reads, giving one row per CDR3 protein. The sample contains fewer than 200,000 distinct CDR3 sequences, 20% to 25% of which appear only once. The receptor was derived from a woman in her fifties or sixties with alopecia areata. Some clones in this sample may be carry-over from other donors' samples. Sequences were derived from whole blood, sampled in connection with sensitization to the hapten diphenylcyclopropenone (DPC).

CDR3 DNA sequence: TGTGCCAGCAGCTTAGAGGCGGGCGCCTACAATGAGCAGTTCTTC. Protein: CASSLEAGAYNEQFF. J is TRBJ2-1 and V is TRBV11-3, with D maybe TRBD2 (5 bases). CDR1 is SGHNT and CDR2 is YENEEA in the germline V gene. Trimming pared 0 bases from V and 2 bases from J, leaving 8 bases between. There are 15 residues in the CDR3.